The 24 T cell receptor beta chains in this list originate from one sample, sequenced in a study of OX40 agonist ivuxolimab in advanced cancers. The assay was immunoSEQ multiplex PCR, and TCRdb's table has in-frame clones only and misses some. Of fewer than 90,000 clones in the sample, approximately 85% were seen once. The source material was CD4+ or CD8+ T cells sorted from blood, sampled in a trial of the OX40 agonist ivuxolimab. The receptors stem from an adult with an advanced solid tumor such as melanoma, head and neck, liver or kidney cancer.

At least ten counts were recorded for this clone. V gene TRBV2 combines with J gene TRBJ2-1; 10 bases match TRBD2. CDR3 length: 14 residues. The ends lost 1 base at V and 10 bases at J; junction bases unmatched: 4. Germline CDR1 SNHLY, CDR2 FYNNEI. The DNA of the CDR3 is TGTGCCAGCAGTGAAGAACTAGCGGGAAGGGAGCAGTTCTTC. This codes for CASSEELAGREQFF.

In its sample, this clone ranks as medium-sized (0.01 to 0.1%). The CDR3 nucleotides read TGTGCCAGCAGCCAAGGCTCGGTGGTGGGGGGCTACACCTTC. Encoded protein: CASSQGSVVGGYTF. The chain joins TRBV4-2 to TRBJ1-2; D not certain. Germline loops: CDR1 LGHNA, CDR2 YNFKEQ. There are 14 residues in the CDR3. Between the trimmed V and J ends, which lost 1 base and 8 bases, there was a span of 14 bases.

CDR3 bases: TGTGCCAGCAGCCCGTTGGACAGGAAGAACTATGGCTACACCTTC. This encodes CASSPLDRKNYGYTF. The V gene is TRBV7-9, the J gene TRBJ1-2; 7 bases align to TRBD1. CDR3 length equals 15 residues. Germline values: CDR1 SEHNR, CDR2 FQNEAQ (reference sequence). Trimming at V came to 5 bases and at J to 2 bases, leaving 8 bases not matched to a gene.

V usage is TRBV5-6 and J usage is TRBJ2-7; the D is unclear. Germline CDR1 reads SGHDT; CDR2 reads YYEEEE. CDR3 length: 12 residues. The germline V and J ends were trimmed by 1 base and 3 bases, with 5 bases remaining between them. The CDR3 here is CASSLRSYEQYF. Here the CDR3 DNA reads TGTGCCAGCAGCTTGAGGAGCTACGAGCAGTACTTC.

The rearrangement uses TRBV9 and TRBJ1-2; 10 nucleotides agree with TRBD1. The CDR3 totals 15 residues. V was pared by 0 bases and J by 5 bases, with 4 bases of the junction left unmatched. Germline lookup yields CDR1 SGDLS and CDR2 YYNGEE. The CDR3 nucleotides are TGTGCCAGCAGCGTAGAGGGACAGGGGCCGTATGGCTACACCTTC. This sequence encodes CASSVEGQGPYGYTF.

This rearrangement joins TRBV7-9 to TRBJ1-2; TRBD1 is a possible D gene (6 bases). Trimming removed 2 bases from V and 4 bases from J, with 14 bases in between. CDR1 and CDR2 (germline): SEHNR, FQNEAQ (reference sequence). CDR3 size: 15 residues. DNA of the CDR3: TGTGCCAGCAGCTTAAAGGGGGGTGGTAGCTATGGCTACACCTTC. Amino acids: CASSLKGGGSYGYTF.

With regard to this clone: Additional DNA sequences in this sample encode the identical CDR3. J is TRBJ2-1 and V is TRBV18; no clear D gene. Per the germline V gene, CDR1 is KGHSH and CDR2 is LQKENI. The CDR3 extends over 12 amino acids. V lost 0 bases and J lost 7, with 4 bases in between. CDR3 DNA sequence: TGTGCCAGCTCACCACCTGGAAATGAGCAGTTCTTC. Its translation is CASSPPGNEQFF.

J is TRBJ2-2 and V is TRBV6-4, with a possible D match to TRBD2 (7 bases). V lost 7 bases to trimming and J lost 2 bases, with 11 bases between them. The CDR3 extends over 14 amino acids. Looked up from germline, CDR1 is MRHNA and CDR2 is SNTAGT. CDR3 protein: CASNGGGNTGELFF. CDR3 nucleotides: TGTGCCAGCAATGGCGGGGGCAACACCGGGGAGCTGTTTTTT.

The chain has TRBV19 and TRBJ1-5; TRBD1 might be the D (5 bases). Trimming took 5 bases from V and 0 from J, leaving 11 bases between them. Germline V gene sequence: CDR1 LNHDA, CDR2 SQIVND (reference sequence). The CDR3 is made up of 15 amino acids. The CDR3 DNA follows: TGTGCCAGTAGTGGGACCCGATATAGCAATCAGCCCCAGCATTTT. Translation gives CASSGTRYSNQPQHF.

The chain joins TRBV7-2 to TRBJ1-1; D might be TRBD1 (5 bases). The CDR3 is 13 amino acids. From germline, CDR1 is SGHTA and CDR2 FQGNSA. V was clipped by 1 base and J by 10 bases, with 13 bases between them. This CDR3 is CASSLGQTGRAFF. In nucleotides, the CDR3 is TGTGCCAGCAGCTTAGGCCAAACAGGTCGAGCTTTCTTT.

V and J are TRBV7-2 and TRBJ2-5; a weak D match, TRBD1 (6 bases). V was cut by 5 bases and J by 4 bases, with 23 bases left in between. Germline CDR1 and CDR2: SGHTA and FQGNSA. The CDR3 extends over 17 amino acids. This CDR3 is CASSAYPQGARVETQYF. DNA of the CDR3: TGTGCCAGCAGCGCATACCCACAGGGTGCACGTGTAGAGACCCAGTACTTC.

This clone was recorded only once. The chain has TRBV19 and TRBJ2-1; tentative D call: TRBD1 (5 bases). The CDR3 has 16 amino acids. The germline CDR1 and CDR2 sequences are LNHDA and SQIVND (reference sequence). V was cut by 3 bases and J by 4 bases, with 16 bases left in between. As DNA, the CDR3 is TGTGCCAGTAGTATGATGGGGCCTCAATCGTACAATGAGCAGTTCTTC. It yields the protein CASSMMGPQSYNEQFF.

This chain links TRBV27 with TRBJ2-6, with a weak D call TRBD1 (5 bases). Between the trimmed V and J ends, which lost 2 bases and 2 bases, there was a span of 10 bases. Germline V gene lookup returns CDR1 MNHEY and CDR2 SMNVEV (reference sequence). The CDR3 spans 16 residues. The DNA for the CDR3 is TGTGCCAGCAGTTTAAGGGGTGGCACTGGGGCCAACGTCCTGACTTTC. Protein: CASSLRGGTGANVLTF.

The J gene is TRBJ2-2, the V gene TRBV9; D might be TRBD2 (6 bases). Germline V gene sequence: CDR1 SGDLS, CDR2 YYNGEE. This CDR3 is 14 amino acids long. V was pared by 1 base and J by 5 bases, with 9 bases between. CDR3 DNA: TGTGCCAGCAGCGTATTAGGAGGGACCGGGGAGCTGTTTTTT. This sequence encodes CASSVLGGTGELFF.

Only one count was recorded for this clone. V and J are TRBV29-1 and TRBJ1-5; no reliable D call. CDR1 is SQVTM, CDR2 ANQGSEA, per germline. V was trimmed by 8 bases and J by 5 bases, leaving 19 bases between them. The CDR3 has 14 amino acids. The CDR3 protein is CSPQRCRRDQPQHF. CDR3 DNA sequence: TGCAGCCCCCAACGTTGCCGACGAGATCAGCCCCAGCATTTT. Drawing the rest from reference TRBV29-1 and TRBJ1-5, the complete variable domain is SAVISQKPSRDICQRGTSLTIQCQVDSQVTMMFWYRQQPGQSLTLIATANQGSEATYESGFVIDKFPISRPNLTFSTLTVSNMSPEDSSIYLCSPQRCRRDQPQHFGDGTRLSIL.

The CDR3 DNA reads as TGTGCCAGCAGTTACCTTATAGGAGACTATGGCTACACCTTC. Protein: CASSYLIGDYGYTF. J is TRBJ1-2 and V is TRBV6-5, with D hard to call. V was trimmed by 2 bases and J by 3 bases, leaving 10 bases between them. This CDR3 has 14 residues. Germline V gene lookup returns CDR1 MNHEY and CDR2 SVGAGI.

This chain joins TRBV19 and TRBJ1-2; D not certain. Germline CDR1 reads LNHDA; CDR2 reads SQIVND (reference sequence). The CDR3 contains 15 residues. Trimming left V 1 base short and J 3 bases short, with 12 bases between. The chain's CDR3 is CASSIVREIYYGYTF. The CDR3, as DNA: TGTGCCAGTAGTATAGTGAGGGAGATATACTATGGCTACACCTTC.

The chain employs TRBV5-1 and TRBJ2-5; the D is unclear. Per germline, CDR1 SGHRS and CDR2 YFSETQ. V gave up 2 bases and J gave up 2 bases, with 7 bases separating them. The CDR3 runs 13 residues. CDR3 in DNA: TGCGCCAGCAGCTTCGGTGGACAAGAGACCCAGTACTTC. Translation gives CASSFGGQETQYF.

The chain employs TRBV19 and TRBJ1-2; a possible D gene is TRBD1 (6 bases). The CDR3 is made up of 15 amino acids. In germline, CDR1 is LNHDA, CDR2 SQIVND (reference sequence). V was pared by 5 bases and J by 3 bases, with 16 bases between. The DNA for the CDR3 is TGTGCCAGTAGTTATATTGACAGGATGGACTATGGCTACACCTTC. Amino acid sequence: CASSYIDRMDYGYTF.

The rearrangement uses TRBV11-2 and TRBJ1-6, with 7 bases lining up with TRBD1. After removal of 4 bases from V and 10 bases from J, the junction contained 10 bases not matched to a gene. Germline CDR1 is SGHAT and CDR2 is FQNNGV. The CDR3 has 15 amino acids. The CDR3 loop is CASSSQGGLASPLHF. The CDR3 DNA follows: TGTGCCAGCAGCTCGCAGGGGGGATTGGCATCACCCCTCCACTTT.

The J gene is TRBJ2-7, the V gene TRBV29-1, with D tentatively TRBD1 (6 bases). Trimming left V 7 bases short and J 0 bases short, with 10 bases between. The CDR3 sequence is 12 residues long. CDR1 and CDR2 (germline): SQVTM, ANQGSEA. The CDR3, as DNA: TGCAGCGCCAGGGGAAACTCCTACGAGCAGTACTTC. Encoded protein: CSARGNSYEQYF.

This clone appeared a few times. V is TRBV10-3 and J is TRBJ1-1, with TRBD1 matching 9 bases. V dropped 10 bases and J dropped 2; count of bases not matched to a gene: 8. CDR1 is ENHRY, CDR2 SYGVKD, per germline. The CDR3 has 14 residues. The CDR3 DNA reads TGTGCCACCGTCCCGGGACAGGGAAACACTGAAGCTTTCTTT. Encoded protein: CATVPGQGNTEAFF.

The chain carries TRBV10-3 and TRBJ1-1; a possible D gene is TRBD1 (6 bases). The CDR3 totals 15 residues. Trimming took 7 bases from V and 3 from J, leaving 18 bases between them. Looked up from germline, CDR1 is ENHRY and CDR2 is SYGVKD. The chain's CDR3 is CAIIRRGGFDTEAFF. CDR3 in DNA: TGTGCCATCATAAGAAGGGGGGGTTTTGACACTGAAGCTTTCTTT.

The J gene is TRBJ1-1, the V gene TRBV7-3; TRBD1 agrees at 10 bases. V gave up 3 bases and J gave up 2 bases; unmatched junction bases: 0. The CDR3 totals 14 residues. From germline, CDR1 is SGHTA and CDR2 FQGTGA. CDR3 sequence reads: CASSLTGGNTEAFF. In nucleotides, the CDR3 is TGTGCCAGCAGCTTGACAGGGGGCAACACTGAAGCTTTCTTT. The full variable domain, completed using reference TRBV7-3 and TRBJ1-1, is GAGVSQTPSNKVTEKGKYVELRCDPISGHTALYWYRQSLGQGPEFLIYFQGTGAADDSGLPNDRFFAVRPEGSVSTLKIQRTERGDSAVYLCASSLTGGNTEAFFGQGTRLTVV.